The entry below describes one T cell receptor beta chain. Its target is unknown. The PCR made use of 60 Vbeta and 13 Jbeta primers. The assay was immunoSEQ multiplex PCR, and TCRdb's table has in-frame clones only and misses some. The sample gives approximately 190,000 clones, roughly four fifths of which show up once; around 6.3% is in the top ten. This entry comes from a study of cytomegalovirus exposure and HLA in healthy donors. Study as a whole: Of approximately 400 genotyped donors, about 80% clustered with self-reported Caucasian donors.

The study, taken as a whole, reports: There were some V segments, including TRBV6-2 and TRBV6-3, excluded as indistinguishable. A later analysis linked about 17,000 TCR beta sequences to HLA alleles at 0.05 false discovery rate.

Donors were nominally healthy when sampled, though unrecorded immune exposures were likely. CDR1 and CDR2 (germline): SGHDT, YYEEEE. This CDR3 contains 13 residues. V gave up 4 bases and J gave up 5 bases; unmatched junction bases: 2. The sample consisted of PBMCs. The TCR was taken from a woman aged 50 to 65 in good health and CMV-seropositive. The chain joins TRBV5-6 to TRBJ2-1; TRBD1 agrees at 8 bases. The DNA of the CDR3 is TGTGCCAGCAGCCCGACAGGGGACAATGAGCAGTTCTTC. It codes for CASSPTGDNEQFF.